These 28 T cell receptor beta chains were sequenced from one sample in a study of control samples from healthy donors and cancer patients. TCRdb's table, derived via immunoSEQ multiplex PCR, lists solely in-frame clones and lacks some. The data show tens of thousands of clones, with roughly nine tenths seen just once and roughly 6% held by the top ten. Sequenced: PBMCs. These TCRs come from a man in his 60s with colorectal cancer.

V gene TRBV18 combines with J gene TRBJ2-3; 10 bases are shared with TRBD1. The germline V gene encodes CDR1 KGHSH and CDR2 LQKENI. The CDR3 runs to 16 residues. The trim removed 4 bases at V and 2 bases at J, leaving 6 bases unmatched. The CDR3 protein is CASSQRTGGHTDTQYF. In nucleotides, the CDR3 is TGTGCCAGCTCACAAAGGACAGGGGGGCACACAGATACGCAGTATTTT. Full variable domain (rest looked up from reference TRBV18 and TRBJ2-3): NAGVMQNPRHLVRRRGQEARLRCSPMKGHSHVYWYRQLPEEGLKFMVYLQKENIIDESGMPKERFSAEFPKEGPSILRIQQVVRGDSAAYFCASSQRTGGHTDTQYFGPGTRLTVL.

The gene calls are TRBV11-3 and TRBJ2-3; D gene uncertain. The CDR3 spans 15 residues. The V and J ends lost 4 bases and 0 bases respectively, with 11 bases between them. The germline gives CDR1 SGHNT, CDR2 YENEEA. The CDR3 sequence is CASSWKDTSTDTQYF. Written as DNA, the CDR3 is TGTGCCAGCAGCTGGAAGGATACTAGCACAGATACGCAGTATTTT. Based on the CDR3 plus reference TRBV11-3 and TRBJ2-3, the full variable domain is EAGVVQSPRYKIIEKKQPVAFWCNPISGHNTLYWYLQNLGQGPELLIRYENEEAVDDSQLPKDRFSAERLKGVDSTLKIQPAELGDSAVYLCASSWKDTSTDTQYFGPGTRLTVL.

J is TRBJ1-4 and V is TRBV2; 9 bases line up with TRBD1. The germline V gene has CDR1 SNHLY and CDR2 FYNNEI. This CDR3 spans 15 amino acids. J gave up 6 bases and V 5 bases, and 7 bases lay outside the gene matches. CDR3 DNA sequence: TGTGCCAGCAGTAAGACAGGGGGACGGTATGAAAAACTGTTTTTT. It yields the protein CASSKTGGRYEKLFF.

The chain joins TRBV7-9 to TRBJ2-7; either TRBD1 or TRBD2 may supply D (5 bases each). Trimming removed 5 bases from V and 2 bases from J, with 16 bases in between. CDR1 and CDR2 from the germline V gene are SEHNR and FQNEAQ (reference sequence). The CDR3 contains 15 residues. CDR3 protein: CASSPRDRGAYEQYF. In nucleotides, the CDR3 is TGTGCCAGCAGCCCAAGGGACCGGGGTGCCTACGAGCAGTACTTC.

Remarks on this clone: The junction differs from germline at one of its ends, possibly a read error. The rearrangement uses TRBV5-4 and TRBJ2-1; possible D gene TRBD1, 6 bases. Per germline, CDR1 SGHNT and CDR2 YYREEE (reference sequence). The CDR3 spans 13 residues. The CDR3 loop reads CTSSPPRGNEQFF. Here the CDR3 DNA reads TGTACCAGCAGCCCTCCCAGGGGCAATGAGCAGTTCTTC.

The J gene is TRBJ1-1, the V gene TRBV5-4, with 11 bases identical to TRBD1. Germline trimming cut 5 bases from V and 8 bases from J; bases unmatched to any gene: 5. CDR1 is SGHNT, CDR2 YYREEE, per germline (reference sequence). The CDR3 extends over 13 amino acids. The CDR3 here is CASSYRDRGEAFF. The CDR3 coding sequence is TGTGCCAGCAGTTACCGGGACAGGGGGGAAGCTTTCTTT.

The chain has TRBV7-8 and TRBJ1-2; 8 nucleotides agree with TRBD1. CDR3 length: 14 amino acids. V shed 5 bases and J 5 bases; nucleotides not matched to a gene: 7. Germline CDR1 reads SGHVS; CDR2 reads FQNEAQ. The chain's CDR3 is CASSGPDRGYGYTF. The CDR3, as DNA: TGTGCCAGCAGCGGCCCAGACAGGGGATATGGCTACACCTTC.

V gene TRBV9 combines with J gene TRBJ1-3, with D perhaps matching TRBD1 (5 bases). Germline-derived CDR1 and CDR2 are SGDLS and YYNGEE. Trimming took off 0 bases at V and 4 bases at J, with 17 bases between the two ends. The CDR3 sequence is 17 residues long. This chain's CDR3 is CASSVATQGWEGNTIYF. The CDR3, as DNA: TGTGCCAGCAGCGTAGCTACTCAGGGATGGGAGGGAAACACCATATATTTT.

This chain joins TRBV3-1 (or the pseudogene TRBV3-2) and TRBJ1-5; 9 bases line up with TRBD1. Losses at the gene ends were 3 bases for V and 6 bases for J; bases not matched to a gene: 9. This CDR3 contains 16 residues. The germline CDR1 and CDR2 sequences are LGHDT and YNNKEL (reference sequence). The CDR3 loop reads CASSQGDRAGRQPQHF. For the CDR3, the DNA is TGTGCCAGCAGCCAGGGGGACAGGGCAGGTCGTCAGCCCCAGCATTTT.

The J gene is TRBJ1-1, the V gene TRBV9; D unresolved. Germline lookup yields CDR1 SGDLS and CDR2 YYNGEE. The V gene lost 4 bases and the J gene lost 3 bases, with 10 bases spanning the gap. There are 13 residues in the CDR3. The CDR3 sequence is CASSKDTYTEAFF. In nucleotides, the CDR3 is TGTGCCAGCAGCAAAGACACCTACACTGAAGCTTTCTTT.

This chain connects TRBV11-2 to TRBJ2-1; D is unclear. V lost 4 bases and J lost 8, with 24 bases in between. CDR1 is SGHAT and CDR2 is FQNNGV in the germline V gene. There are 17 residues in the CDR3. The CDR3 is CASSYKIVRDSRDEQFF. In DNA, the CDR3 is TGTGCCAGCAGCTATAAAATCGTACGAGACTCCCGAGATGAGCAGTTCTTC.

J is TRBJ1-5 and V is TRBV7-3, with 7 bases that match TRBD1. The CDR3 is made up of 18 amino acids. The germline gives CDR1 SGHTA, CDR2 FQGTGA. V was pared by 1 base and J by 0 bases, with 9 bases of the junction left unmatched. The CDR3 DNA is TGTGCCAGCAGCTTAATAGGAGGGGGCATCTATAGCAATCAGCCCCAGCATTTT. This codes for CASSLIGGGIYSNQPQHF.

This sequence joins TRBV12-3 or TRBV12-4 and TRBJ1-5; D unclear. The CDR3 totals 12 residues. Trimming took off 7 bases at V and 3 bases at J, with 7 bases between the two ends. As DNA, the CDR3 is TGTGCCAGCAACCTGAACAATCAGCCCCAGCATTTT. Its translation: CASNLNNQPQHF.

This chain links TRBV6-5 with TRBJ2-7; D may be TRBD1 (6 bases). In germline, CDR1 is MNHEY, CDR2 SVGAGI. The CDR3 length is 13 residues. Trimming removed 6 bases from V and 2 bases from J, with 11 bases in between. CDR3 nucleotides: TGTGCCAGCAGCCGACAGGTCACCTACGAGCAGTACTTC. This sequence encodes CASSRQVTYEQYF.

V usage is TRBV7-8 and J usage is TRBJ1-1, with a tentative D call TRBD1 (5 bases). Trimming stripped 0 bases from V and 1 base from J, with 12 bases between. The germline V gene encodes CDR1 SGHVS and CDR2 FQNEAQ. The CDR3 totals 16 residues. CDR3 sequence reads: CASSLAQGGSNTEAFF. DNA of the CDR3: TGTGCCAGCAGCTTAGCGCAGGGAGGGTCGAACACTGAAGCTTTCTTT.

The V and J genes are TRBV14 and TRBJ1-1, with D possibly matching TRBD1 (6 bases). CDR1 and CDR2 from the germline V gene are SGHDN and FVKESK. Trimming took off 6 bases at V and 1 base at J, with 9 bases between the two ends. The CDR3 has 13 residues. CDR3 bases: TGTGCCAGCAGGCTGACAGGGAACACTGAAGCTTTCTTT. Protein product: CASRLTGNTEAFF. Drawing the rest from reference TRBV14 and TRBJ1-1, the complete variable domain is EAGVTQFPSHSVIEKGQTVTLRCDPISGHDNLYWYRRVMGKEIKFLLHFVKESKQDESGMPNNRFLAERTGGTYSTLKVQPAELEDSGVYFCASRLTGNTEAFFGQGTRLTVV.

This sequence joins TRBV5-1 and TRBJ2-2, with D maybe TRBD2 (5 bases). Germline V lookup: CDR1 SGHRS, CDR2 YFSETQ. This CDR3 spans 14 amino acids. V was shortened by 5 bases and J by 3 bases, with 11 bases between the two germline ends. CDR3 region: CASRWRQDTGELFF. The CDR3, as DNA: TGCGCCAGCAGGTGGAGGCAGGACACCGGGGAGCTGTTTTTT.

The chain combines TRBV7-9 with TRBJ2-2; 11 bases are shared with TRBD1. CDR1 and CDR2 from the germline V gene are SEHNR and FQNEAQ (reference sequence). Trimming removed 6 bases from V and 6 bases from J; junction bases left unmatched: 6. The CDR3 extends over 15 amino acids. The DNA of the CDR3 is TGTGCCAGCAGTCATGGACAGGGGGCTTCCGGGGAGCTGTTTTTT. As protein: CASSHGQGASGELFF.

Regarding this clone: An end of the junction does not agree with germline; a read error may underlie this. This chain uses TRBV4-1 with TRBJ2-4; D may correspond to TRBD1 or TRBD2 (5 bases each). The CDR3 length is 13 residues. Per the germline V gene, CDR1 is MGHRA and CDR2 is YSYEKL. The CDR3, as DNA: TGCGCCAGCAGCCAAACCCCTCTCGGGGACCCCTCCTTC. Amino acids: CASSQTPLGDPSF.

The chain combines TRBV19 with TRBJ2-4; weak D call: TRBD1 (6 bases). V was trimmed by 4 bases and J by 8 bases, leaving 12 bases between them. The germline V gene encodes CDR1 LNHDA and CDR2 SQIVND (reference sequence). The CDR3 sequence is 13 residues long. The CDR3 region is CASSTQQGYIQYF. The CDR3, as DNA: TGTGCCAGTAGTACTCAACAGGGATACATTCAGTACTTC. Together with reference TRBV19 and TRBJ2-4, the CDR3 gives the full variable domain: DGGITQSPKYLFRKEGQNVTLSCEQNLNHDAMYWYRQDPGQGLRLIYYSQIVNDFQKGDIAEGYSVSREKKESFPLTVTSAQKNPTAFYLCASSTQQGYIQYFGAGTRLSVL.

This clone showed up just a few times. This sequence joins TRBV5-8 and TRBJ2-7, with a possible D match to TRBD2 (5 bases). The CDR3 is made up of 15 amino acids. The V gene lost 2 bases and the J gene lost 2 bases, with 14 bases spanning the gap. Germline CDR1 reads SGHTS; CDR2 reads YDEGEE. CDR3: CASSFGKMSPYEQYF. Written as DNA, the CDR3 is TGTGCCAGCAGCTTCGGGAAGATGTCTCCCTACGAGCAGTACTTC.

The chain joins TRBV28 to TRBJ1-2; 7 nucleotides line up with TRBD1. The CDR3 totals 13 residues. Unmatched junction bases numbered 5, after V lost 3 bases and J lost 7 bases. Germline CDR1 reads MDHEN; CDR2 reads SYDVKM. For the CDR3, the DNA is TGTGCCAGCAGTTTGAGGGGGCTCGGTGGCTACACCTTC. Its protein product is CASSLRGLGGYTF.

The chain couples TRBV2 to TRBJ1-4; D perhaps matches TRBD1 (5 bases). This CDR3 region has 14 residues. The germline V gene encodes CDR1 SNHLY and CDR2 FYNNEI. V was trimmed by 4 bases and J by 4 bases, leaving 10 bases between them. The CDR3 here is CASSAGTSNEKLFF. The CDR3 DNA reads TGTGCCAGCAGTGCTGGGACGAGTAATGAAAAACTGTTTTTT.

The chain carries TRBV28 and TRBJ1-5; the D gene is possibly TRBD1 (5 bases). Germline V gives CDR1 MDHEN, CDR2 SYDVKM. The CDR3 covers 16 residues. V was shortened by 1 base and J by 9 bases, with 19 bases between the two germline ends. The CDR3 nucleotides are TGTGCCAGCAGTTTATATTCGGGACTAAGGCTTGGGCCCCAGCATTTT. This gives the protein CASSLYSGLRLGPQHF.

CDR3 region: CASSTVLVGGTGSSYEQYF. The DNA of the CDR3 is TGTGCCAGTAGTACAGTCCTGGTCGGGGGGACAGGGAGCTCCTACGAGCAGTACTTC. The J gene is TRBJ2-7, the V gene TRBV19; 9 bases align to TRBD1. The length of the CDR3 is 19 residues. Germline V CDR1 and CDR2: LNHDA, SQIVND (reference sequence). With 4 bases clipped from V and 0 bases from J, the junction kept 16 bases outside the gene matches.

Only one count was recorded for this clone. V usage is TRBV4-3 and J usage is TRBJ2-7; 10 bases agree with TRBD1. The CDR3 length is 16 residues. Germline V gene lookup returns CDR1 LGHNA and CDR2 YSLEER. Germline trimming cut 6 bases from V and 5 bases from J; bases unmatched to any gene: 13. The CDR3 region has the DNA TGCGCCAGCAGTAGGATATCTGGACAGGGGGGCCACGAGCAGTACTTC. This sequence encodes CASSRISGQGGHEQYF.

J is TRBJ2-3 and V is TRBV9; D uncertain. Germline V gives CDR1 SGDLS, CDR2 YYNGEE. The CDR3 extends over 15 amino acids. Between the trimmed V and J ends, which lost 4 bases and 4 bases, there was a span of 16 bases. This chain's CDR3 is CASSPFKLAADTQYF. For the CDR3, the DNA is TGTGCCAGCAGCCCTTTCAAGTTAGCCGCAGATACGCAGTATTTT.

V and J are TRBV5-1 and TRBJ1-1, with D unclear. V lost 4 bases to trimming and J lost 1 base, with 8 bases between them. CDR1 is SGHRS and CDR2 is YFSETQ in the germline V gene. The CDR3 has 13 residues. The CDR3 here is CASSPPGNTEAFF. The CDR3, as DNA: TGCGCCAGCAGCCCCCCGGGGAACACTGAAGCTTTCTTT.